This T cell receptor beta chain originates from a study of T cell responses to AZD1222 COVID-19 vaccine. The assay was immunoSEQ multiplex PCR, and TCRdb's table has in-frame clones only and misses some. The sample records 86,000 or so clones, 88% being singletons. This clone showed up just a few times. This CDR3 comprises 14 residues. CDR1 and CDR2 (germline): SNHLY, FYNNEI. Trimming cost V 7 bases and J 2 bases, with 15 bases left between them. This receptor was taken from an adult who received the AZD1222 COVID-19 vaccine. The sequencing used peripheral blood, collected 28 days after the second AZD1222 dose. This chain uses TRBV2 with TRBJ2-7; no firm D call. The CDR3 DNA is TGTGCCAGCAAACTCTGGCAGGACGCCTACGAGCAGTACTTC. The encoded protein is CASKLWQDAYEQYF.